A single sample gave rise to the 31 T cell receptor beta chains below, sequenced in a study of T cell responses to AZD1222 COVID-19 vaccine. The protocol was immunoSEQ multiplex PCR, while the TCRdb copy is restricted to in-frame clones and leaves out a portion. The sample consists of more than 140,000 clones, 70% to 90% of them appearing once. The sample here was peripheral blood, taken on day 0 of MenACWY control vaccination. The receptors originated from an adult in good health.

The chain carries TRBV5-1 and TRBJ1-2, with 9 bases lining up with TRBD1. Trimming cost V 6 bases and J 5 bases; bases outside gene matches: 8. The CDR3 length is 14 residues. Germline V gives CDR1 SGHRS, CDR2 YFSETQ. The DNA for the CDR3 is TGCGCCAGCACCTACGGGACAGGGATGTATGGCTACACCTTC. Translated, it gives CASTYGTGMYGYTF.

The V gene is TRBV4-1, the J gene TRBJ2-2; 12 bases fit TRBD2. CDR3 length equals 17 residues. V lost 1 base, J lost 4 bases, and 4 bases stayed unmatched. CDR1 is MGHRA, CDR2 YSYEKL, per germline. CDR3 coding DNA: TGCGCCAGCAGCCAAGGACTAGCGGGAGTCGGCACCGGGGAGCTGTTTTTT. This translates into CASSQGLAGVGTGELFF.

V gene TRBV19 combines with J gene TRBJ1-5; no clear D. In germline, CDR1 is LNHDA, CDR2 SQIVND (reference sequence). The length of the CDR3 is 16 residues. Between the trimmed V and J ends, which lost 5 bases and 2 bases, there was a span of 16 bases. The CDR3, as DNA: TGTGCCAGTAGTCCGCGGCGTCGGTCAGGCAATCAGCCCCAGCATTTT. Protein sequence: CASSPRRRSGNQPQHF.

The V and J genes are TRBV18 and TRBJ2-7; the D gene could be TRBD1 or TRBD2 (5 bases each). Germline lookup yields CDR1 KGHSH and CDR2 LQKENI. CDR3 length: 16 amino acids. With 0 bases removed from V and 6 bases from J, the gap between germline ends came to 18 bases. The CDR3 sequence: CASSPPPQGRAGEQYF. The CDR3 coding sequence is TGTGCCAGCTCACCACCGCCGCAGGGAAGGGCGGGCGAGCAGTACTTC. Based on the CDR3 plus reference TRBV18 and TRBJ2-7, the full variable domain is NAGVMQNPRHLVRRRGQEARLRCSPMKGHSHVYWYRQLPEEGLKFMVYLQKENIIDESGMPKERFSAEFPKEGPSILRIQQVVRGDSAAYFCASSPPPQGRAGEQYFGPGTRLTVT.

This chain uses TRBV9 with TRBJ2-3, with 12 bases that match TRBD1. This CDR3 region has 16 residues. Germline lookup yields CDR1 SGDLS and CDR2 YYNGEE. V lost 1 base and J lost 6; bases outside the gene matches: 6. The CDR3 reads CASSVTGTGGVDTQYF. In nucleotides, the CDR3 is TGTGCCAGCAGCGTAACCGGGACAGGGGGCGTGGATACGCAGTATTTT.

The chain has TRBV19 and TRBJ2-1; TRBD2 might be the D (7 bases). V was trimmed by 3 bases and J by 8 bases, leaving 14 bases between them. Germline V gives CDR1 LNHDA, CDR2 SQIVND (reference sequence). This CDR3 is built from 14 residues. CDR3 region: CASSMGGASDEQFF. DNA of the CDR3: TGTGCCAGTAGTATGGGGGGGGCCTCGGATGAGCAGTTCTTC.

This clone was seen a handful of times. V and J are TRBV30 and TRBJ2-5; 9 nucleotides match TRBD1. This CDR3 is built from 13 residues. V lost 3 bases, J lost 4 bases, and 3 bases stayed unmatched. The germline gives CDR1 GTSNPN, CDR2 SVGIG (reference sequence). CDR3 DNA sequence: TGTGCCTGGAGAACAGGGGGCGTAGAGACCCAGTACTTC. Amino acids: CAWRTGGVETQYF. The variable domain in full, completed from reference TRBV30 and TRBJ2-5, reads SQTIHQWPATLVQPVGSPLSLECTVEGTSNPNLYWYRQAAGRGLQLLFYSVGIGQISSEVPQNLSASRPQDRQFILSSKKLLLSDSGFYLCAWRTGGVETQYFGPGTRLLVL.

The gene calls are TRBV28 and TRBJ1-2; D is perhaps TRBD1 (5 bases). Germline CDR1 is MDHEN and CDR2 is SYDVKM. This CDR3 spans 15 amino acids. The V end lost 4 bases, the J end lost 4 bases, and 16 bases lay between the germline ends. CDR3 in amino acids: CASSSTTDRIYGYTF. The CDR3 DNA is TGTGCCAGCAGTTCCACTACCGACAGAATCTATGGCTACACCTTC.

This chain connects TRBV5-1 to TRBJ1-3; D unresolved. V lost 2 bases, J lost 0 bases, and 6 bases lay in between. CDR3 size: 14 residues. CDR1 and CDR2 from the germline V gene are SGHRS and YFSETQ. DNA for the CDR3: TGCGCCAGCAGCTTAACAGTCTCTGGAAACACCATATATTTT. As protein: CASSLTVSGNTIYF.

This chain connects TRBV18 to TRBJ2-7; D is possibly TRBD2 (7 bases). Trimming left V 6 bases short and J 3 bases short, with 21 bases between. Germline CDR1 KGHSH, CDR2 LQKENI. This CDR3 spans 16 amino acids. CDR3 sequence reads: CASSPLRGGAHYEQYF. The CDR3 coding sequence is TGTGCCAGCTCGCCTCTCCGAGGGGGGGCCCACTACGAGCAGTACTTC.

The genes are TRBV19 and TRBJ1-5; 9 bases line up with TRBD1. There are 15 residues in the CDR3. CDR1 and CDR2 from the germline V gene are LNHDA and SQIVND (reference sequence). The ends lost 6 bases at V and 2 bases at J; junction bases unmatched: 5. The CDR3 reads CASRQRTGGNQPQHF. CDR3 in DNA: TGTGCCAGTAGACAACGGACAGGGGGCAATCAGCCCCAGCATTTT.

V is TRBV7-2 and J is TRBJ1-2; D is unclear. The V gene's germline CDR1 is SGHTA and CDR2 FQGNSA. Trimming stripped 8 bases from V and 8 bases from J, with 21 bases between. The CDR3 covers 14 residues. CDR3 nucleotide sequence: TGTGCCAGCTCGCAATCTCCCGGGTTCAGGGGCTACACCTTC. Translating gives CASSQSPGFRGYTF. Full variable domain (outside the CDR3, taken from reference TRBV7-2 and TRBJ1-2): GAGVSQSPSNKVTEKGKDVELRCDPISGHTALYWYRQSLGQGLEFLIYFQGNSAPDKSGLPSDRFSAERTGGSVSTLTIQRTQQEDSAVYLCASSQSPGFRGYTFGSGTRLTVV.

This clone was seen once. The rearrangement joins TRBV7-9 to TRBJ2-3; D may be TRBD2 (6 bases). This CDR3 region has 15 residues. V lost 5 bases and J lost 5, with 17 bases in between. Germline CDR1 is SEHNR and CDR2 is FQNEAQ (reference sequence). The DNA for the CDR3 is TGTGCCAGCAGCGTAACAGGAAACGGGGGAGATACGCAGTATTTT. It codes for CASSVTGNGGDTQYF.

The CDR3 nucleotides are TGTGCCAGCAGCTTAGTTTGGGGAAACACTGAAGCTTTCTTT. Translated, it gives CASSLVWGNTEAFF. The chain joins TRBV11-1 to TRBJ1-1; D is undetermined. Germline V gene sequence: CDR1 SGHAT, CDR2 FQDESV (reference sequence). The length of the CDR3 is 14 residues. The ends were cut back, 1 base at V and 2 bases at J, with 8 bases in the middle.

Only a few counts were recorded for this clone. The chain carries TRBV5-5 and TRBJ2-3; D not resolved. CDR3 size: 13 residues. Germline CDR1 reads SGHKS; CDR2 reads YYEKEE (reference sequence). The V gene lost 1 base and the J gene lost 0 bases, with 3 bases spanning the gap. In DNA, the CDR3 is TGTGCCAGCAGCTTGAGGAGCACAGATACGCAGTATTTT. Protein: CASSLRSTDTQYF.

This chain links TRBV5-1 with TRBJ1-1; 9 bases match TRBD1. Germline V CDR1 and CDR2: SGHRS, YFSETQ. The CDR3 extends over 15 amino acids. V shed 7 bases and J 6 bases; nucleotides not matched to a gene: 13. The CDR3 nucleotides read TGCGCCAGCGGATTTGTTGGACAGGGGTTTTCTGAAGCTTTCTTT. Amino acids: CASGFVGQGFSEAFF.

The rearrangement uses TRBV28 and TRBJ1-1, with TRBD1 as a possible D gene (6 bases). CDR1 and CDR2 from the germline V gene are MDHEN and SYDVKM. V lost 11 bases, J lost 1 base, and 14 bases lay in between. The CDR3 is 13 residues long. The CDR3 is CAVMGRGNTEAFF. The CDR3 DNA follows: TGTGCCGTGATGGGCAGGGGGAACACTGAAGCTTTCTTT. The variable domain in full, with the rest retrieved from reference TRBV28 and TRBJ1-1, is DVKVTQSSRYLVKRTGEKVFLECVQDMDHENMFWYRQDPGLGLRLIYFSYDVKMKEKGDIPEGYSVSREKKERFSLILESASTNQTSMYLCAVMGRGNTEAFFGQGTRLTVV.

The V gene is TRBV28, the J gene TRBJ1-2; D not certain. CDR1 is MDHEN, CDR2 SYDVKM, per germline. V lost 2 bases and J lost 2, with 9 bases in between. This CDR3 has 14 amino acids. CDR3 sequence (DNA): TGTGCCAGCAGTTTAGGTCACCTCAACTATGGCTACACCTTC. As protein: CASSLGHLNYGYTF.

CDR3 coding DNA: TGTGCCAGCACCACGGGACAGTCCGGGAACACTGAAGCTTTCTTT. It codes for CASTTGQSGNTEAFF. This sequence joins TRBV4-2 and TRBJ1-1; TRBD1 agrees at 7 bases. Germline CDR1 LGHNA, CDR2 YNFKEQ. J lost 1 base, V lost 7 bases, and 9 bases had no gene match. The CDR3 loop spans 15 amino acids.

Turning to this clone: The same CDR3 arises from other DNA sequences in this sample as well. This chain uses TRBV18 with TRBJ1-6, with 9 nucleotides matching TRBD1. Germline trimming cut 3 bases from V and 7 bases from J; bases unmatched to any gene: 1. Per germline, CDR1 KGHSH and CDR2 LQKENI. The CDR3 contains 14 residues. The CDR3 is CASSPGTGNSPLHF. The CDR3 nucleotides are TGTGCCAGCTCACCCGGGACAGGGAATTCACCCCTCCACTTT. Based on the CDR3 plus reference TRBV18 and TRBJ1-6, the full variable domain is NAGVMQNPRHLVRRRGQEARLRCSPMKGHSHVYWYRQLPEEGLKFMVYLQKENIIDESGMPKERFSAEFPKEGPSILRIQQVVRGDSAAYFCASSPGTGNSPLHFGNGTRLTVT.

The chain carries TRBV7-9 and TRBJ1-4, with a weak D call TRBD1 (6 bases). This CDR3 comprises 15 residues. V lost 5 bases, J lost 2 bases, and 12 bases lay in between. Germline CDR1 is SEHNR and CDR2 is FQNEAQ (reference sequence). The chain's CDR3 is CASSTGTTTNEKLFF. CDR3 nucleotides: TGTGCCAGCAGCACAGGGACGACTACTAATGAAAAACTGTTTTTT.

This sequence joins TRBV30 and TRBJ1-1, with no clear D. V lost 4 bases and J 0 bases, leaving 15 bases between the germline ends. This CDR3 comprises 15 residues. Germline CDR1 is GTSNPN and CDR2 is SVGIG (reference sequence). The CDR3 region is CAWNEEGIMNTEAFF. The CDR3 DNA follows: TGTGCCTGGAATGAGGAGGGAATCATGAACACTGAAGCTTTCTTT.

The chain links TRBV28 to TRBJ2-7, with TRBD1 matching over 8 bases. The CDR3 loop spans 14 amino acids. The ends lost 7 bases at V and 4 bases at J; junction bases unmatched: 9. Looked up from germline, CDR1 is MDHEN and CDR2 is SYDVKM. CDR3: CASIMQGAGYEQYF. CDR3 nucleotide sequence: TGTGCCAGCATCATGCAGGGGGCGGGATACGAGCAGTACTTC. The full variable domain, completed using reference TRBV28 and TRBJ2-7, is DVKVTQSSRYLVKRTGEKVFLECVQDMDHENMFWYRQDPGLGLRLIYFSYDVKMKEKGDIPEGYSVSREKKERFSLILESASTNQTSMYLCASIMQGAGYEQYFGPGTRLTVT.

The J gene is TRBJ2-5, the V gene TRBV11-3, with 7 bases identical to TRBD1. Germline V gene data show CDR1 as SGHNT and CDR2 as YENEEA. Trimming cost V 3 bases and J 1 base; bases outside gene matches: 2. The CDR3 runs to 14 residues. CDR3 bases: TGTGCCAGCAGCTTCGCAGGGGGCCAAGAGACCCAGTACTTC. Residues: CASSFAGGQETQYF.

The rearrangement links TRBV10-3 to TRBJ1-2; 7 nucleotides agree with TRBD1. The CDR3 consists of 14 residues. Germline assignment: CDR1 ENHRY and CDR2 SYGVKD. J gave up 5 bases and V 4 bases, and 7 bases lay outside the gene matches. The CDR3 region is CAISVGGGGYGYTF. Written as DNA, the CDR3 is TGTGCCATCAGTGTCGGAGGGGGCGGATATGGCTACACCTTC.

The V call is TRBV29-1, the J call TRBJ2-1, with D tentatively TRBD2 (6 bases). This CDR3 is built from 16 residues. The germline V and J ends were trimmed by 4 bases and 7 bases, with 23 bases remaining between them. Germline V gene data show CDR1 as SQVTM and CDR2 as ANQGSEA. Written as DNA, the CDR3 is TGCAGCGTTGGTCAGCTAGCGACTAATCCGGCGAATGAGCAGTTCTTC. This codes for CSVGQLATNPANEQFF.

The gene calls are TRBV27 and TRBJ2-6, with D unclear. Trimming cost V 3 bases and J 2 bases, with 2 bases left between them. Germline lookup yields CDR1 MNHEY and CDR2 SMNVEV (reference sequence). The length of the CDR3 is 13 residues. The CDR3 reads CASSFPGANVLTF. CDR3 sequence (DNA): TGTGCCAGCAGTTTCCCTGGGGCCAACGTCCTGACTTTC.

Notes on this clone: At one boundary the junction diverges from the germline segment, which might be a read error. The chain uses TRBV7-7 and TRBJ1-1; no reliable D call. Per germline, CDR1 SSHAT and CDR2 FNYEAQ (reference sequence). This CDR3 is 14 amino acids long. This chain's CDR3 is CASSPTGLHTEAFF. For the CDR3, the DNA is TGTGCTAGCAGCCCCACCGGCCTTCACACTGAAGCTTTCTTT.

The gene calls are TRBV6-5 and TRBJ1-1; D not certain. Germline loops: CDR1 MNHEY, CDR2 SVGAGI. The CDR3 is made up of 15 amino acids. V was clipped by 2 bases and J by 1 base, with 11 bases between them. The CDR3 spells CASSYIGVWNTEAFF. The CDR3 DNA is TGTGCCAGCAGTTACATCGGGGTGTGGAACACTGAAGCTTTCTTT.

This chain connects TRBV6-2 or TRBV6-3 to TRBJ2-3; weak D call: TRBD2 (5 bases). CDR1 MNHEY and CDR2 SVGEGT come from the germline V gene. Trimming left V 3 bases short and J 1 base short, with 17 bases between. The CDR3 loop spans 17 amino acids. The CDR3 sequence: CASSYPTEGQGTDTQYF. The CDR3 coding sequence is TGTGCCAGCAGTTATCCGACTGAGGGTCAAGGCACAGATACGCAGTATTTT.

Only one count was recorded for this clone. CDR3 sequence reads: CASSPTGPYEQYF. CDR3 DNA: TGTGCCAGCAGTCCAACAGGGCCCTACGAGCAGTACTTC. The chain carries TRBV27 and TRBJ2-7; maybe TRBD1 (6 bases). This CDR3 is 13 amino acids long. Germline V gene lookup returns CDR1 MNHEY and CDR2 SMNVEV (reference sequence). V lost 5 bases, J lost 2 bases, and 10 bases lay in between.